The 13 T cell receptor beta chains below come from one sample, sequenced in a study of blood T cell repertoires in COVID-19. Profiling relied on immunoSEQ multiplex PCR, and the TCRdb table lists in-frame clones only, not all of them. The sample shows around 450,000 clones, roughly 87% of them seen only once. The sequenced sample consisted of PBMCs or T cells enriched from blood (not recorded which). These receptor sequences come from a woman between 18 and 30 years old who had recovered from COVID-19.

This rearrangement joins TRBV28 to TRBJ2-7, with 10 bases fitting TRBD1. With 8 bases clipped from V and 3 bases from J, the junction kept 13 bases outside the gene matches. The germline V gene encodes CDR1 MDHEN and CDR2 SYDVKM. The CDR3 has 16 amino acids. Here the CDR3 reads CASQNIDRDRGYEQYF. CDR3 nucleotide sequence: TGTGCCAGCCAGAATATCGACCGGGACAGGGGCTACGAGCAGTACTTC.

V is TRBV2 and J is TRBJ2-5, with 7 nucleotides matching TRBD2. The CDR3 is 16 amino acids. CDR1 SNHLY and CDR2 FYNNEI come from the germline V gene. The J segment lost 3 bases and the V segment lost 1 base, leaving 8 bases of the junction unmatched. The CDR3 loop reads CASSEEAGVSKETQYF. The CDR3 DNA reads TGTGCCAGCAGTGAAGAGGCGGGGGTTTCCAAAGAGACCCAGTACTTC.

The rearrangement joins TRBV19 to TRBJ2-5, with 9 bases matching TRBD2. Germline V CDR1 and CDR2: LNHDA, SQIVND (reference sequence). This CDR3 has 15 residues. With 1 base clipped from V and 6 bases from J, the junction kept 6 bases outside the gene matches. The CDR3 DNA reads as TGTGCCAGTAGTATAGTGGCTAGCGGGGACCAGACCCAGTACTTC. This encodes CASSIVASGDQTQYF.

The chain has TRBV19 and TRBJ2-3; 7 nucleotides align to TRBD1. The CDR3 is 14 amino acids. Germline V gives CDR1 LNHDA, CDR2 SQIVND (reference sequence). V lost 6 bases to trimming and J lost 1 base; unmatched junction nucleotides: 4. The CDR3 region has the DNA TGTGCCAGTAGGGACAGGATACGCACAGATACGCAGTATTTT. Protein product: CASRDRIRTDTQYF.

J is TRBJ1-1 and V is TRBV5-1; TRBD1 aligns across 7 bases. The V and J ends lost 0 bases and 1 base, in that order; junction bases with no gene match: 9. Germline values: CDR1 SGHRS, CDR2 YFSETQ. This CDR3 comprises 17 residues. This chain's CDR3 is CASSLARQGVWNTEAFF. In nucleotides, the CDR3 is TGCGCCAGCAGCTTGGCCCGGCAGGGGGTGTGGAACACTGAAGCTTTCTTT. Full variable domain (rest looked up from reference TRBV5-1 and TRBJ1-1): KAGVTQTPRYLIKTRGQQVTLSCSPISGHRSVSWYQQTPGQGLQFLFEYFSETQRNKGNFPGRFSGRQFSNSRSEMNVSTLELGDSALYLCASSLARQGVWNTEAFFGQGTRLTVV.

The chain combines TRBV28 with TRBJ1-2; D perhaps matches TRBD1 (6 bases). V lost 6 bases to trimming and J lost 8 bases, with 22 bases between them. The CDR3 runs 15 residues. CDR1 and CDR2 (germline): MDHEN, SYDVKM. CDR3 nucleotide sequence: TGTGCCAGCAGACAAGTTTCCAGGGGCCCTCAAGGCTACACCTTC. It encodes CASRQVSRGPQGYTF.

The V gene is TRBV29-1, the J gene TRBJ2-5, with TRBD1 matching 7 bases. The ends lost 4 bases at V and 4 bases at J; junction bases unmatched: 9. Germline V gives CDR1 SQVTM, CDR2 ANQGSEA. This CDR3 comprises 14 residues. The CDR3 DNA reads TGCAGCGTTGTAGGGGGCGCATTGGGAGAGACCCAGTACTTC. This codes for CSVVGGALGETQYF.

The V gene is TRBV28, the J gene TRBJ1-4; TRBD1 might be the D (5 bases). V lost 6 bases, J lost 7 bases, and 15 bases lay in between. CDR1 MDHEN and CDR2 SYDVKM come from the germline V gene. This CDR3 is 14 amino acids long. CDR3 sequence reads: CASRTSGNFEKLFF. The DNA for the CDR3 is TGTGCCAGCAGGACTTCAGGGAACTTTGAAAAACTGTTTTTT.

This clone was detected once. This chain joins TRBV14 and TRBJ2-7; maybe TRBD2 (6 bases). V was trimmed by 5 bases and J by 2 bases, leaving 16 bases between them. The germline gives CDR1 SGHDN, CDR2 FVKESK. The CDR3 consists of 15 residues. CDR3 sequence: CASSKGLAGTYEQYF. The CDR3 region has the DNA TGTGCCAGCAGCAAGGGCTTGGCGGGGACCTACGAGCAGTACTTC.

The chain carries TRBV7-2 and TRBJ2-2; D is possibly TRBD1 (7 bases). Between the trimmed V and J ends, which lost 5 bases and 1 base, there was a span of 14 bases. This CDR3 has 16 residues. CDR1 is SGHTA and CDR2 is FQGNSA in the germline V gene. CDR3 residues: CASSGRGAGNTGELFF. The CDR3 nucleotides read TGTGCCAGCAGCGGCAGGGGGGCGGGGAACACCGGGGAGCTGTTTTTT.

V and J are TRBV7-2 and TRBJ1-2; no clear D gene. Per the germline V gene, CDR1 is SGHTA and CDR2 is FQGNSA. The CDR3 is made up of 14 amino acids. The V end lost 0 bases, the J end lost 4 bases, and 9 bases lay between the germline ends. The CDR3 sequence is CASSLAEGIYGYTF. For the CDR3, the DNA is TGTGCCAGCAGCTTAGCCGAGGGAATCTATGGCTACACCTTC. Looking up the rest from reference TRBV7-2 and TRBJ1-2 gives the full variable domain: GAGVSQSPSNKVTEKGKDVELRCDPISGHTALYWYRQSLGQGLEFLIYFQGNSAPDKSGLPSDRFSAERTGGSVSTLTIQRTQQEDSAVYLCASSLAEGIYGYTFGSGTRLTVV.

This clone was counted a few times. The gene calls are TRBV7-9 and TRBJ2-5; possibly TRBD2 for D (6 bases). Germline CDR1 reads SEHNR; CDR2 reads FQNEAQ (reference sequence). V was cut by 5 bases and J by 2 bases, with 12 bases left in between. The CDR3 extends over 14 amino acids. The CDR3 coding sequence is TGTGCCAGCAGCCCTACGCGGGGACAAGAGACCCAGTACTTC. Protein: CASSPTRGQETQYF.

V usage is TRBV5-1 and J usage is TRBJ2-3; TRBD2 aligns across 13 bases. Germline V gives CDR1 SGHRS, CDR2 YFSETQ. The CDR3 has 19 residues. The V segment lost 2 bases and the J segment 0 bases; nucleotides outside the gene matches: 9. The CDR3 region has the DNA TGCGCCAGCAGCTTTGTTGTGACTAGCGGGGGGCAGAGCACAGATACGCAGTATTTT. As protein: CASSFVVTSGGQSTDTQYF.